One and the same sample provided the 5 T cell receptor beta chains below, sequenced in a study of breast tumors, draining lymph nodes, adjacent tissues (dated by TCRdb to 2016 to 2017). The library came from multiplex PCR. Reads for this sample came from an Illumina HiSeq 2000. Through fastp at Q25 and MiXCR, TCRdb rebuilt clones from the public reads, retaining in-frame beta chains. When rows share a CDR3 protein, they turn into one entry using the most common DNA and genes. In this sample the table shows approximately 52,000 distinct CDR3 sequences, around 45% of which occur a single time. Of the sample, about 10% is held by the ten largest clones. The sequenced sample was breast tumor tissue. The receptor set was obtained from a female donor with breast cancer. Some clones in this sample may be carry-over from other donors' samples.

Concerning this clonotype: Its ends do not fully match the called genes, so a read error is possible. J is TRBJ2-7 and V is TRBV7-2; the D gene is possibly TRBD2 (6 bases). From germline, CDR1 is SGHTA and CDR2 FQGNSA. This CDR3 is built from 14 residues. The CDR3 sequence: CASGQDGRSYEQYF. The CDR3, as DNA: TGCGCCAGCGGGCAGGACGGCCGTTCCTACGAGCAGTACTTC. Variable domain in full (rest from reference TRBV7-2 and TRBJ2-7): GAGVSQSPSNKVTEKGKDVELRCDPISGHTALYWYRQSLGQGLEFLIYFQGNSAPDKSGLPSDRFSAERTGGSVSTLTIQRTQQEDSAVYLCASGQDGRSYEQYFGPGTRLTVT.

This clonotype was picked up one time. The V gene is TRBV7-9, the J gene TRBJ2-5, with D perhaps given as TRBD1 or TRBD2 (6 bases each). V shed 2 bases and J shed 5 bases, with 18 bases lying between them. This CDR3 has 16 amino acids. The V gene's germline CDR1 is SEHNR and CDR2 FQNEAQ (reference sequence). For the CDR3, the DNA is TGTGCCAGCAGCTTAACAAACAGGGACTCTTGGGAGACCCAGTACTTC. Translation: CASSLTNRDSWETQYF.

This clonotype was observed many times. The chain combines TRBV7-2 with TRBJ2-5, with a possible D match to TRBD2 (6 bases). V was cut by 1 base and J by 7 bases, with 16 bases left in between. Germline V gives CDR1 SGHTA, CDR2 FQGNSA. The CDR3 is 15 amino acids. The CDR3 nucleotides read TGTGCCAGCAGCTTAGATTGGTTATTGGAGGGGACCCAGTACTTC. It is translated as CASSLDWLLEGTQYF. The complete variable domain, with remaining parts taken from reference TRBV7-2 and TRBJ2-5, reads GAGVSQSPSNKVTEKGKDVELRCDPISGHTALYWYRQSLGQGLEFLIYFQGNSAPDKSGLPSDRFSAERTGGSVSTLTIQRTQQEDSAVYLCASSLDWLLEGTQYFGPGTRLLVL.

This clonotype occurred many times. This rearrangement joins TRBV3-1 to TRBJ2-2, with 9 bases lining up with TRBD2. V shed 1 base and J 6 bases; nucleotides not matched to a gene: 3. Germline V gives CDR1 LGHDT, CDR2 YNNKEL (reference sequence). The CDR3 covers 15 residues. DNA of the CDR3: TGTGCCAGCAGCCAAGTGGCGGGAGGGGCCGGGGAGCTGTTTTTT. It codes for CASSQVAGGAGELFF.

The chain is built from TRBV7-3 and TRBJ2-1; D might be TRBD2 (5 bases). The CDR3 loop spans 14 amino acids. V dropped 3 bases and J dropped 10 bases, with 16 bases sitting between them. Germline V gene sequence: CDR1 SGHTA, CDR2 FQGTGA. The CDR3 is CASSFSVSPQEQFF. CDR3 DNA sequence: TGTGCCAGCAGCTTTAGCGTGAGTCCACAAGAGCAGTTCTTC.